A selection of T cell receptor beta chains follows, all from one sample in a study of a mutant IDH1 vaccine in newly diagnosed glioma. Produced via immunoSEQ multiplex PCR; TCRdb's table is partial and in-frame only. The profile shows tens of thousands of clones, 85% to 95% of them singletons. Their antigens are not known. The sequencing here drew on PBMCs, taken from a glioma patient whose treatment included an IDH1 peptide vaccine. These receptors all stem from a man aged 50-59 years with glioma. The CDR3 runs from the conserved cysteine through the conserved F or W. The D gene is left open where the match is weak. Clone size is stated in some rows and not others, as once, few, many or a class when expanded.

clone_size	v_call	j_call	d_call	cdr3_aa	cdr3_nt
.	TRBV29-1	TRBJ2-3	TRBD2	CSVEVLAGAGWGTDTQYF	TGCAGCGTTGAAGTCCTAGCGGGAGCGGGTTGGGGCACAGATACGCAGTATTTT
once	TRBV28	TRBJ1-4	.	CATQSNEKLFF	TGTGCCACACAATCTAATGAAAAACTGTTTTTT
.	TRBV7-9	TRBJ2-2	.	CASSQEDGELFF	TGTGCCAGCAGCCAAGAGGACGGGGAGCTGTTTTTT
.	TRBV30	TRBJ1-6	.	CAWSVGTPGSPLHF	TGTGCCTGGAGTGTGGGCACTCCGGGGTCACCCCTCCACTTT
.	TRBV19	TRBJ2-1	.	CATAYVNEQFF	TGTGCCACCGCCTACGTGAATGAGCAGTTCTTC
.	TRBV2	TRBJ2-5	.	CASKRGSRETQYF	TGTGCCAGCAAAAGGGGTAGTCGCGAGACCCAGTACTTC
.	TRBV6-1	TRBJ2-4	.	CASSESPGNIQYF	TGTGCCAGCAGTGAATCGCCGGGAAACATTCAGTACTTC
.	TRBV29-1	TRBJ1-2	.	CSARIRARQTDPNYGYTF	TGCAGCGCGCGGATCCGGGCGCGTCAGACGGATCCTAACTATGGCTACACCTTC
.	TRBV25-1	TRBJ2-1	.	CASRISQGGYNEQFF	TGTGCCAGCAGAATATCCCAGGGGGGCTACAATGAGCAGTTCTTC
.	TRBV6-1	TRBJ1-6	.	CASSSSDPYSPLHF	TGTGCCAGCAGTTCGAGCGACCCTTATTCACCCCTCCACTTT
.	TRBV30	TRBJ2-3	TRBD2	CAWRGTSGGPYRSDTQYF	TGTGCCTGGAGGGGAACTAGCGGGGGGCCCTACCGTTCAGATACGCAGTATTTT
.	TRBV5-4	TRBJ1-1	.	CASSSDPVGQGNTEAFF	TGTGCCAGCAGCTCTGACCCTGTGGGGCAGGGGAACACTGAAGCTTTCTTT
.	TRBV15	TRBJ1-1	.	CATSRVGSTEAFF	TGTGCCACCAGCAGAGTGGGATCCACTGAAGCTTTCTTT
.	TRBV19	TRBJ1-1	.	CASSLRRAAEAFF	TGTGCCAGTAGTCTGCGCAGGGCCGCTGAAGCTTTCTTT
.	TRBV19	TRBJ2-1	TRBD2	CASRLAGGPHQQFF	TGTGCCAGTAGACTAGCGGGGGGGCCGCATCAGCAGTTCTTC
.	TRBV7-9	TRBJ2-7	.	CASSLGDLLALDYEQYF	TGTGCCAGCAGCTTAGGGGACCTACTAGCCTTAGACTACGAGCAGTACTTC
.	TRBV6-1	TRBJ1-5	.	CASTEGVRSNQPQHF	TGTGCCAGCACCGAGGGTGTCAGGAGCAATCAGCCCCAGCATTTT
.	TRBV2	TRBJ1-2	.	CASSEALEGYKTF	TGTGCCAGCAGTGAAGCGCTAGAGGGGTATAAAACCTTC
.	TRBV6-1	TRBJ2-1	TRBD1	CASSERTGSLEFF	TGTGCCAGCAGTGAAAGGACAGGATCACTGGAGTTCTTC
.	TRBV7-6	TRBJ1-2	.	CASSLGDGDGYTF	TGTGCCAGCAGCTTAGGGGACGGTGATGGCTACACCTTC
.	TRBV5-4	TRBJ1-2	.	CASSYPGEGPANYGYTF	TGTGCCAGCAGCTACCCCGGGGAAGGCCCCGCTAACTATGGCTACACCTTC
.	TRBV4-2	TRBJ2-2	TRBD2	CASSQEEVAGWDENTGELFF	TGTGCCAGCAGCCAAGAGGAGGTAGCGGGGTGGGATGAAAACACCGGGGAGCTGTTTTTT
.	TRBV10-3	TRBJ2-5	.	CAISVGFLRAGETQYF	TGTGCCATCAGTGTAGGTTTCCTCCGGGCAGGAGAGACCCAGTACTTC
.	TRBV5-4	TRBJ2-2	TRBD1	CASSSQGVAGELFF	TGTGCCAGCAGCTCACAGGGGGTCGCCGGGGAGCTGTTTTTT
.	TRBV7-9	TRBJ1-5	TRBD1	CASSLDRGPQPQHF	TGTGCCAGCAGCTTAGACAGGGGGCCACAGCCCCAGCATTTT
.	TRBV29-1	TRBJ2-5	.	CSACRGYQETQYF	TGCAGCGCGTGTCGGGGTTACCAAGAGACCCAGTACTTC
.	TRBV4-2	TRBJ1-2	.	CASSGPEGTNYGYTF	TGTGCCAGCAGCGGACCAGAGGGTACGAACTATGGCTACACCTTC
.	TRBV28	TRBJ2-1	.	CASSLLRETHNEQFF	TGTGCCAGCAGTCTATTACGGGAGACACACAATGAGCAGTTCTTC
once	TRBV2	TRBJ2-4	.	CASSERAGVAKNIQYF	TGTGCCAGCAGTGAGCGGGCAGGGGTAGCCAAAAACATTCAGTACTTC
.	TRBV27	TRBJ1-4	.	CASSPSGATNEKLFF	TGTGCCAGCAGTCCCTCAGGGGCAACTAATGAAAAACTGTTTTTT
.	TRBV10-2	TRBJ1-5	.	CASTRDSLNQPQHF	TGCGCCAGCACTCGAGACAGCCTAAATCAGCCCCAGCATTTT
once	TRBV9	TRBJ1-3	.	CASSVEHSGNTIYF	TGTGCCAGCAGCGTAGAACACTCTGGAAACACCATATATTTT
once	TRBV6-5	TRBJ2-4	.	CASNSPGGNIQYF	TGTGCCAGCAACAGCCCGGGGGGCAACATTCAGTACTTC
.	TRBV10-3	TRBJ1-5	.	CAISESGDANQPQHF	TGTGCCATCAGTGAGTCAGGGGATGCCAATCAGCCCCAGCATTTT
few	TRBV4-2	TRBJ1-1	.	CASSQEGARLAFF	TGTGCCAGCAGCCAAGAGGGGGCCCGCCTAGCTTTCTTT
.	TRBV19	TRBJ1-2	.	CASSSERVDGYTF	TGTGCCAGTAGTAGCGAAAGGGTGGATGGCTACACCTTC
once	TRBV9	TRBJ2-3	.	CASSVSRRTDTQYF	TGTGCCAGCAGCGTATCCCGACGAACAGATACGCAGTATTTT
.	TRBV27	TRBJ2-7	TRBD1	CATSPLRPGQLYEQYF	TGTGCCACTTCGCCCCTCCGTCCGGGACAGTTATACGAGCAGTACTTC
.	TRBV29-1	TRBJ1-2	.	CSVEGGTHYGYTF	TGCAGCGTCGAAGGCGGGACACACTATGGCTACACCTTC
.	TRBV6-5	TRBJ2-7	.	CASRGLIYPYEQYF	TGTGCCAGCAGGGGACTCATATACCCTTACGAGCAGTACTTC
.	TRBV15	TRBJ1-2	TRBD1	CATSRWDSSPYGYTF	TGTGCCACCAGCAGATGGGACAGTTCCCCCTATGGCTACACCTTC
few	TRBV2	TRBJ1-5	TRBD1	CASELGQGNQPQHF	TGTGCCAGCGAACTCGGACAGGGCAATCAGCCCCAGCATTTT
.	TRBV6-4	TRBJ1-1	.	CASSRRLDTEAFF	TGTGCCAGCAGCCGCCGGTTGGACACTGAAGCTTTCTTT
once	TRBV7-2	TRBJ2-7	TRBD2	CASSIERGGIYEQYF	TGTGCCAGCAGCATAGAGCGGGGGGGAATTTACGAGCAGTACTTC
.	TRBV27	TRBJ1-5	.	CASRGRGKGGQPQHF	TGTGCCAGCAGGGGACGGGGGAAGGGTGGACAGCCCCAGCATTTT
.	TRBV5-4	TRBJ1-2	.	CASRSEDLMVDYGYTF	TGTGCCAGCAGGAGCGAGGATTTGATGGTCGACTATGGCTACACCTTC
.	TRBV30	TRBJ2-7	.	CAWSLRVRRPSDEQYF	TGTGCCTGGAGTTTGAGGGTGAGACGACCCTCCGATGAGCAGTACTTC